Each of the 25 T cell receptor beta chains below was sequenced from the same sample in a study of Ad26.COV2.S vaccination and SARS-CoV-2 variants. Sequencing used immunoSEQ multiplex PCR; TCRdb keeps in-frame clones, though not all of them. Here the sample spans some 370,000 clones, about four fifths being singletons. Stated treatment: roughly 18 received Ad26.COV2.S at low or high dose, single or two shots; about 5 received placebo; per-sample allocation not given. After the first vaccine or placebo injection, samples were drawn on day 63. Sequenced material: peripheral blood, taken in a trial of Ad26.COV2.S vaccine versus placebo. These receptor sequences come from a person aged 18 to 65 who received the Ad26.COV2.S COVID-19 vaccine or a placebo.

The chain's CDR3 is CASSLGQTYGYTF. CDR3 coding DNA: TGTGCCAGCAGCCTGGGACAGACCTATGGCTACACCTTC. The chain combines TRBV6-2 or TRBV6-3 with TRBJ1-2, with 7 bases aligning to TRBD1. This CDR3 has 13 residues. Losses at the gene ends were 6 bases for V and 4 bases for J; bases not matched to a gene: 5. Germline CDR1 MNHEY, CDR2 SVGEGT.

This rearrangement joins TRBV9 to TRBJ1-5; 9 positions match TRBD1. The germline V gene encodes CDR1 SGDLS and CDR2 YYNGEE. This CDR3 has 15 residues. V gave up 4 bases and J gave up 4 bases; unmatched junction bases: 6. The CDR3 DNA is TGTGCCAGCAGCCCAGGGGACAGGGTTAATCAGCCCCAGCATTTT. Its protein product is CASSPGDRVNQPQHF.

CDR3 sequence (DNA): TGTGCCAGTGCGGACAACGACCAAGAGACCCAGTACTTC. Translated, it gives CASADNDQETQYF. The rearrangement joins TRBV19 to TRBJ2-5, with D possibly matching TRBD1 (5 bases). This CDR3 region has 13 residues. CDR1 and CDR2 (germline): LNHDA, SQIVND (reference sequence). Trimming removed 8 bases from V and 0 bases from J, with 10 bases in between.

This clone was seen more than once but under ten times. V gene TRBV6-5 combines with J gene TRBJ1-4; no clear D gene. The CDR3 covers 13 residues. The V gene lost 4 bases and the J gene lost 6 bases, with 9 bases spanning the gap. Germline CDR1 is MNHEY and CDR2 is SVGAGI. The CDR3 nucleotides are TGTGCCAGCAGTTTATCCGTGGATGAAAAACTGTTTTTT. Translating gives CASSLSVDEKLFF.

J is TRBJ1-1 and V is TRBV18, with D perhaps TRBD1 (5 bases). V was pared by 3 bases and J by 1 base, with 18 bases between. The CDR3 runs to 17 residues. CDR1 and CDR2 (germline): KGHSH, LQKENI. The CDR3 protein is CASSPRQLGEGNTEAFF. In DNA, the CDR3 is TGTGCCAGCTCACCGCGGCAGTTAGGGGAAGGGAACACTGAAGCTTTCTTT.

This clone was recorded a few times. The chain is built from TRBV2 and TRBJ2-3; D is unclear. V gave up 8 bases and J gave up 1 base, with 7 bases separating them. Germline V gives CDR1 SNHLY, CDR2 FYNNEI. This CDR3 region has 12 residues. This CDR3 reads CASSSGTDTQYF. In nucleotides, the CDR3 is TGTGCCAGCTCTTCGGGCACAGATACGCAGTATTTT.

The genes are TRBV10-2 and TRBJ2-5, with a tentative D call TRBD1 (6 bases). The CDR3 is 14 amino acids. Trimming stripped 2 bases from V and 0 bases from J, with 7 bases between. Germline assignment: CDR1 WSHSY and CDR2 SAAADI. Written as DNA, the CDR3 is TGCGCCAGCAGTGAGACAGGGTACCAAGAGACCCAGTACTTC. Protein sequence: CASSETGYQETQYF.

The chain combines TRBV5-1 with TRBJ2-1; TRBD2 aligns across 10 bases. The J segment lost 4 bases and the V segment lost 3 bases, leaving 7 bases of the junction unmatched. This CDR3 spans 16 amino acids. Germline values: CDR1 SGHRS, CDR2 YFSETQ. The CDR3 region is CASSSQAGGLYNEQFF. As DNA, the CDR3 is TGCGCCAGCAGCTCACAAGCGGGGGGGCTTTACAATGAGCAGTTCTTC.

The chain employs TRBV5-1 and TRBJ1-3; D is perhaps TRBD1 (6 bases). The CDR3 contains 15 residues. V lost 0 bases and J 7 bases, leaving 14 bases between the germline ends. In germline, CDR1 is SGHRS, CDR2 YFSETQ. Written as DNA, the CDR3 is TGCGCCAGCAGCTTGGCCGGACAGTTTGGGAACACCATATATTTT. Its translation: CASSLAGQFGNTIYF.

This clone was counted between two and nine times. The CDR3 bases are TGTGCCAGCAGCTTAGAGGGGCAAGCTTTCTTT. Its translation: CASSLEGQAFF. V gene TRBV7-9 combines with J gene TRBJ1-1, with D tentatively TRBD1 (5 bases). CDR1 SEHNR and CDR2 FQNEAQ come from the germline V gene (reference sequence). The CDR3 is 11 residues long. With 1 base removed from V and 9 bases from J, the gap between germline ends came to 6 bases.

The V and J genes are TRBV9 and TRBJ2-2, with D perhaps TRBD2 (6 bases). Trimming stripped 0 bases from V and 2 bases from J, with 17 bases between. Looked up from germline, CDR1 is SGDLS and CDR2 is YYNGEE. CDR3 length equals 18 residues. For the CDR3, the DNA is TGTGCCAGCAGCGTAGACCGGACTGGGAGGTCTAACACCGGGGAGCTGTTTTTT. It codes for CASSVDRTGRSNTGELFF. The full variable domain, completed using reference TRBV9 and TRBJ2-2, is DSGVTQTPKHLITATGQRVTLRCSPRSGDLSVYWYQQSLDQGLQFLIQYYNGEERAKGNILERFSAQQFPDLHSELNLSSLELGDSALYFCASSVDRTGRSNTGELFFGEGSRLTVL.

CDR3 DNA: TGTGCCAGCAGCCATGGGCCCGGGGGGTCCTACGAGCAGTACTTC. Translation: CASSHGPGGSYEQYF. The chain couples TRBV3-1 (or the pseudogene TRBV3-2) to TRBJ2-7; 7 bases fit TRBD2. The junction had 6 bases not matched to a gene; V was cut back by 3 bases and J by 1 base. Germline values: CDR1 LGHDT, CDR2 YNNKEL (reference sequence). The CDR3 sequence is 15 residues long.

The chain joins TRBV27 to TRBJ1-1, with D perhaps TRBD1 (5 bases). V was pared by 9 bases and J by 3 bases, with 11 bases between. Germline lookup yields CDR1 MNHEY and CDR2 SMNVEV (reference sequence). The CDR3 is 12 amino acids. The CDR3 loop reads CASTGPYTEAFF. The CDR3 DNA sequence: TGTGCCAGTACGGGACCGTACACTGAAGCTTTCTTT.

The V call is TRBV6-1, the J call TRBJ1-1, with unresolved D. The CDR3 length is 12 residues. The V end lost 5 bases, the J end lost 5 bases, and 9 bases lay between the germline ends. Per the germline V gene, CDR1 is MNHNS and CDR2 is SASEGT. CDR3 residues: CASSLPLTEAFF. CDR3 nucleotide sequence: TGTGCCAGCAGTCTCCCTTTGACTGAAGCTTTCTTT.

CDR3 residues: CASSNIPDLRPEAFF. The DNA for the CDR3 is TGTGCCAGTAGTAATATACCCGACCTACGGCCTGAAGCTTTCTTT. V gene TRBV19 combines with J gene TRBJ1-1; D gene uncertain. This CDR3 is built from 15 residues. Between the trimmed V and J ends, which lost 4 bases and 6 bases, there was a span of 18 bases. The germline V gene has CDR1 LNHDA and CDR2 SQIVND (reference sequence).

The rearrangement uses TRBV12-5 and TRBJ1-1; D remains ambiguous. The ends were cut back, 0 bases at V and 0 bases at J, with 11 bases in the middle. The CDR3 covers 16 residues. From germline, CDR1 is LGHNT and CDR2 FRNRAP. The CDR3: CASGLVVGRLNTEAFF. CDR3 DNA: TGTGCTAGTGGTTTGGTAGTCGGCCGGTTGAACACTGAAGCTTTCTTT.

With respect to this clone: This same CDR3 is encoded by further DNA sequences in the sample. The chain carries TRBV7-9 and TRBJ2-3; D is unresolved. This CDR3 spans 13 amino acids. Germline CDR1 reads SEHNR; CDR2 reads FQNEAQ (reference sequence). V was pared by 3 bases and J by 1 base, with 5 bases between. The chain's CDR3 is CASSFSGTDTQYF. CDR3 DNA sequence: TGTGCCAGCAGCTTCTCGGGCACAGATACGCAGTATTTT. The entire variable domain, with the rest obtained from reference TRBV7-9 and TRBJ2-3, is as follows: DTGVSQNPRHKITKRGQNVTFRCDPISEHNRLYWYRQTLGQGPEFLTYFQNEAQLEKSRLLSDRFSAERPKGSFSTLEIQRTEQGDSAMYLCASSFSGTDTQYFGPGTRLTVL.

The chain uses TRBV24-1 and TRBJ2-7; D ambiguous. This CDR3 is 14 amino acids long. CDR1 and CDR2 from the germline V gene are KGHDR and SFDVKD. V lost 4 bases, J lost 5 bases, and 14 bases lay in between. In nucleotides, the CDR3 is TGTGCCACCAGTGAGGGGAAAGAAGACCACGAGCAGTACTTC. It encodes CATSEGKEDHEQYF.

The rearrangement links TRBV7-9 to TRBJ2-1; D gene unclear. The CDR3 covers 14 residues. Germline CDR1 and CDR2: SEHNR and FQNEAQ (reference sequence). V lost 0 bases and J lost 5, with 8 bases in between. DNA for the CDR3: TGTGCCAGCAGCTTAGCGCTTACGGACAATGAGCAGTTCTTC. It specifies CASSLALTDNEQFF.

The gene calls are TRBV24-1 and TRBJ1-4; 7 nucleotides align to TRBD1. Germline CDR1 reads KGHDR; CDR2 reads SFDVKD. The CDR3 length is 14 residues. The trim removed 4 bases at V and 7 bases at J, leaving 5 bases unmatched. CDR3 loop: CATSDTGQFEKLFF. Here the CDR3 DNA reads TGTGCCACCAGTGACACGGGACAGTTTGAAAAACTGTTTTTT.

The chain combines TRBV6-5 with TRBJ1-2; D unclear. Germline values: CDR1 MNHEY, CDR2 SVGAGI. This CDR3 has 12 amino acids. Trimming shortened V by 11 bases and J by 5 bases, and 15 bases separated the two germline ends. CDR3 bases: TGTGCCTCCGCGGGCAGTCAGTATGGCTACACCTTC. Translated, it gives CASAGSQYGYTF.

The V gene is TRBV5-6, the J gene TRBJ2-5; D unresolved. Germline CDR1 and CDR2: SGHDT and YYEEEE. The ends were cut back, 2 bases at V and 5 bases at J, with 13 bases in the middle. The CDR3 is 14 amino acids. The CDR3 here is CASSLRSAAETQYF. The DNA of the CDR3 is TGTGCCAGCAGCTTAAGATCGGCTGCCGAGACCCAGTACTTC.

J is TRBJ2-6 and V is TRBV7-6; D is uncertain. The CDR3 totals 16 residues. Between the trimmed V and J ends, which lost 5 bases and 0 bases, there was a span of 11 bases. The germline gives CDR1 SGHVS, CDR2 FNYEAQ. DNA of the CDR3: TGTGCCAGCAGCCCCCAATCATCCTCTGGGGCCAACGTCCTGACTTTC. This sequence encodes CASSPQSSSGANVLTF. Using reference TRBV7-6 and TRBJ2-6 for the parts outside the CDR3, the full variable domain is GAGVSQSPRYKVTKRGQDVALRCDPISGHVSLYWYRQALGQGPEFLTYFNYEAQQDKSGLPNDRFSAERPEGSISTLTIQRTEQRDSAMYRCASSPQSSSGANVLTFGAGSRLTVL.

This clone showed up just a few times. CDR3 region: CASSLDRGPTGELFF. DNA of the CDR3: TGTGCCAGCAGCTTAGACAGGGGGCCCACCGGGGAGCTGTTTTTT. V gene TRBV11-2 combines with J gene TRBJ2-2; TRBD1 matches at 8 bases. Germline V CDR1 and CDR2: SGHAT, FQNNGV. J was trimmed by 4 bases and V by 0 bases; bases with no gene match: 1. The CDR3 is made up of 15 amino acids.

The chain uses TRBV9 and TRBJ2-1; 12 bases agree with TRBD2. CDR3 size: 16 residues. Germline CDR1 is SGDLS and CDR2 is YYNGEE. With 4 bases clipped from V and 7 bases from J, the junction kept 9 bases outside the gene matches. In DNA, the CDR3 is TGTGCCAGCAGCCCTCTAGCGGGGGGGAAGGCTAATGAGCAGTTCTTC. Protein: CASSPLAGGKANEQFF.